The T cell receptor (beta chain) under discussion was sequenced for a study of chemoradiotherapy in HPV16-positive cancers. Overall study: Candidate HPV-specific clones and shared TCR motifs came from two HPV16-positive patients. Regarding the study as a whole: Non-HPV-specific T cells did not expand in tumors during treatment, whereas candidate HPV-specific clones and E7-related motifs did. HPV-specific T cells were functionally defined from only a couple of HPV16-positive patients.

This CDR3 is built from 16 residues. The V end lost 0 bases, the J end lost 0 bases, and 12 bases lay between the germline ends. From germline, CDR1 is LGHNA and CDR2 YNFKEQ. Profiled with immunoSEQ multiplex PCR; TCRdb holds only in-frame clones, not every one. The sample yields hundreds of clones, roughly 87% seen once. Samples were taken several times over chemoradiotherapy. With respect to this clone: Antigen: not known.

Here the sequenced sample was tumor tissue, taken from a patient who underwent chemoradiotherapy. The rearrangement links TRBV4-2 to TRBJ2-7, with D maybe TRBD1 (5 bases). The source of this sequence is a human donor with HPV-associated anogenital cancer. The CDR3 nucleotides are TGTGCCAGCAGCCAAGATGATGGGGCTGTCTCCTACGAGCAGTACTTC. It encodes CASSQDDGAVSYEQYF.